This TCR beta chain derives from a study of blood T cell repertoires in COVID-19. Overall study context: Both acute and convalescent COVID-19 samples were obtained from the United States, Italy and Spain. Sample material is recorded as cDNA or gDNA derived from T cells, B-cell-depleted T cells, or PBMCs.

Authors' data handling: Amplified reference gene primers provided the basis for estimating nucleated cell counts. Generated by immunoSEQ multiplex PCR, the TCRdb table keeps only in-frame clones and is missing some. The V and J calls and clone size are taken from that table; D and trimming were inferred from the DNA. The repertoire holds approximately 180,000 clones, with 87% as singletons. This CDR3 has 17 amino acids. V trimming: 5 bases; J trimming: 5 bases; junction bases outside the gene matches: 14. Per the germline V gene, CDR1 is LNHDA and CDR2 is SQIVND (reference sequence). The sequencing input was peripheral blood. This rearrangement joins TRBV19 to TRBJ1-5; TRBD1 agrees at 8 bases. The sequence came from a woman aged 45 to 65 with acute or convalescent COVID-19. The CDR3 region has the DNA TGTGCCAGTAGTCTACGAGTGACAGGGGTCCCTTATCAGCCCCAGCATTTT. It translates to CASSLRVTGVPYQPQHF.